A single sample is the source of the 23 T cell receptor beta chains below, sequenced in a study of blood T cell repertoires in COVID-19. TCRdb's table, derived via immunoSEQ multiplex PCR, lists solely in-frame clones and lacks some. The table lists 120,000 or so clones, 85% to 90% of them singletons. Sequenced: peripheral blood. The receptors were gathered from a human donor in a cohort sampled during active COVID-19.

The V gene is TRBV28, the J gene TRBJ2-7, with 10 positions matching TRBD2. Germline V gene lookup returns CDR1 MDHEN and CDR2 SYDVKM. The V and J ends lost 8 bases and 1 base, in that order; junction bases with no gene match: 8. This CDR3 is 15 amino acids long. CDR3 sequence: CASASGRLGSYEQYF. The CDR3 nucleotides read TGTGCCAGCGCTAGCGGGAGACTTGGATCCTACGAGCAGTACTTC.

J is TRBJ2-1 and V is TRBV27; 8 bases line up with TRBD2. The CDR3 consists of 17 residues. Germline CDR1 MNHEY, CDR2 SMNVEV (reference sequence). Germline trimming cut 8 bases from V and 4 bases from J; bases unmatched to any gene: 16. CDR3 in DNA: TGTGCCAGCGCCCAGGGGACTTCTAGCGGGCCTTACAATGAGCAGTTCTTC. It translates to CASAQGTSSGPYNEQFF.

This clone was counted once. The J gene is TRBJ2-7, the V gene TRBV6-5; a possible D gene is TRBD2 (6 bases). The V end was cut by 8 bases, the J end by 5 bases, with 13 bases between. CDR1 and CDR2 from the germline V gene are MNHEY and SVGAGI. The CDR3 is 12 residues long. The DNA for the CDR3 is TGTGCCAGCCACCCGGGGGTCGACGAGCAGTACTTC. Encoded protein: CASHPGVDEQYF.

The chain couples TRBV4-2 to TRBJ1-5, with D maybe TRBD1 (6 bases). The CDR3 runs 15 residues. Germline V gene lookup returns CDR1 LGHNA and CDR2 YNFKEQ. The V and J ends lost 3 bases and 1 base respectively, with 10 bases between them. CDR3 bases: TGTGCCAGCAGCCAGAGAACAGGGAGCAATCAGCCCCAGCATTTT. Translating it yields CASSQRTGSNQPQHF.

The V and J genes are TRBV7-9 and TRBJ1-4; maybe TRBD1 (5 bases). CDR3 length: 13 residues. Trimming removed 4 bases from V and 11 bases from J, with 14 bases in between. Germline-derived CDR1 and CDR2 are SEHNR and FQNEAQ (reference sequence). The CDR3 DNA is TGTGCCAGCAGCTCCCGGGGGGGTAGTAAACTGTTTTTT. Translating gives CASSSRGGSKLFF.

This clone has only one observation. V and J are TRBV15 and TRBJ1-5; D not certain. The ends were cut back, 0 bases at V and 3 bases at J, with 9 bases in the middle. This CDR3 region has 15 residues. Germline CDR1 is LNHNV and CDR2 is YYDKDF (reference sequence). This CDR3 reads CATSRDRGINQPQHF. CDR3 coding DNA: TGTGCCACCAGCAGAGATCGGGGAATCAATCAGCCCCAGCATTTT.

V gene TRBV5-8 combines with J gene TRBJ2-7, with a weak D call TRBD1 (6 bases). Trimming cost V 0 bases and J 3 bases, with 13 bases left between them. The germline V gene has CDR1 SGHTS and CDR2 YDEGEE. The CDR3 loop spans 15 amino acids. The CDR3 spells CASSLALGAGYEQYF. The CDR3 nucleotides are TGTGCCAGCAGCTTGGCCCTGGGGGCGGGCTACGAGCAGTACTTC.

This clone has only one observation. This chain joins TRBV21-1 and TRBJ2-1; the table's D call, TRBD2, has no DNA check behind it. TRBV21-1 is labeled a pseudogene. The CDR3 loop spans 16 amino acids. The CDR3 DNA reads as TGTGCCAGCACCTGGACTAGCGGGATTCTATACAATGAGCAGTTCTTC. Translation: CASTWTSGILYNEQFF.

The chain links TRBV4-2 to TRBJ2-1; 10 nucleotides agree with TRBD2. V lost 2 bases to trimming and J lost 0 bases; unmatched junction nucleotides: 4. The germline V gene has CDR1 LGHNA and CDR2 YNFKEQ. The CDR3 is made up of 17 amino acids. The CDR3 coding sequence is TGTGCCAGCAGCCAACTCTCTAGCGGGGGCTCCTACAATGAGCAGTTCTTC. Its protein product is CASSQLSSGGSYNEQFF.

The chain uses TRBV25-1 and TRBJ2-7, with TRBD1 identical over 9 bases. This CDR3 contains 15 residues. The junction had 6 bases not matched to a gene; V was cut back by 1 base and J by 5 bases. The germline CDR1 and CDR2 sequences are MGHDK and SYGVNS. For the CDR3, the DNA is TGTGCCAGCAGTGAATTCGTGACAGGGGGTAACGAGCAGTACTTC. Its protein product is CASSEFVTGGNEQYF.

Comments on this clone: This specimen includes other DNA sequences encoding the same CDR3. This chain links TRBV28 with TRBJ2-7, with TRBD2 identical over 7 bases. The CDR3 spans 15 residues. J lost 0 bases, V lost 1 base, and 3 bases had no gene match. Germline CDR1 and CDR2: MDHEN and SYDVKM. CDR3 residues: CASSLLASGSYEQYF. CDR3 bases: TGTGCCAGCAGTTTATTGGCTAGCGGCTCCTACGAGCAGTACTTC.

This clone occurred a few times. The chain is built from TRBV13 and TRBJ1-3; 8 positions agree with TRBD1. This CDR3 has 15 amino acids. Trimming cost V 1 base and J 4 bases; bases outside gene matches: 3. From germline, CDR1 is PRHDT and CDR2 FYEKMQ (reference sequence). In DNA, the CDR3 is TGTGCCAGCAGCTTAGAACGGACAGGGGGAAACACCATATATTTT. As protein: CASSLERTGGNTIYF.

This rearrangement joins TRBV3-1 (or the pseudogene TRBV3-2) to TRBJ2-1; no clear D. CDR1 is LGHDT and CDR2 is YNNKEL in the germline V gene (reference sequence). CDR3 length: 13 amino acids. Deletions cut 2 bases from V and 8 bases from J, with 10 bases between. In DNA form, the CDR3 reads TGTGCCAGCAGCCAAATCTGGCATGATGAGCAGTTCTTC. Amino acid sequence: CASSQIWHDEQFF.

To note about this clone: The sample contains more than one DNA sequence encoding this CDR3. This sequence joins TRBV6-5 and TRBJ1-2; no reliable D call. Trimming pared 2 bases from V and 4 bases from J, leaving 8 bases between. This CDR3 has 13 amino acids. From germline, CDR1 is MNHEY and CDR2 SVGAGI. CDR3 DNA sequence: TGTGCCAGCAGTTACGGAGGGAGCTATGGCTACACCTTC. Translated, it gives CASSYGGSYGYTF.

This sequence joins TRBV6-5 and TRBJ2-7; 8 positions match TRBD1. The length of the CDR3 is 16 residues. Per germline, CDR1 MNHEY and CDR2 SVGAGI. After removal of 4 bases from V and 2 bases from J, the junction contained 10 bases not matched to a gene. The CDR3 coding sequence is TGTGCCAGCAGTTCCCCAGGGGGGACAGGAACCTACGAGCAGTACTTC. Translated: CASSSPGGTGTYEQYF.

This chain connects TRBV5-1 to TRBJ2-1; weak D call: TRBD1 (7 bases). V lost 4 bases and J lost 5, with 13 bases in between. Germline CDR1 reads SGHRS; CDR2 reads YFSETQ. This CDR3 comprises 14 residues. In nucleotides, the CDR3 is TGCGCCAGCAGCGCGGGGACAGACAACAATGAGCAGTTCTTC. Protein sequence: CASSAGTDNNEQFF.

The rearrangement joins TRBV27 to TRBJ2-3, with D tentatively TRBD1 (6 bases). CDR3 length: 15 residues. Germline loops: CDR1 MNHEY, CDR2 SMNVEV (reference sequence). Trimming pared 5 bases from V and 4 bases from J, leaving 16 bases between. The CDR3: CASSLWGLGSDTQYF. The CDR3 region has the DNA TGTGCCAGCAGTCTTTGGGGGCTCGGGTCAGATACGCAGTATTTT.

The V gene is TRBV30, the J gene TRBJ2-1; 7 nucleotides agree with TRBD1. In germline, CDR1 is GTSNPN, CDR2 SVGIG (reference sequence). V trimming: 4 bases; J trimming: 0 bases; junction bases outside the gene matches: 12. This CDR3 is 17 amino acids long. CDR3 region: CAWKLRQGGSSYNEQFF. CDR3 in DNA: TGTGCCTGGAAACTTCGACAGGGTGGGAGCTCCTACAATGAGCAGTTCTTC. Supplemented by reference TRBV30 and TRBJ2-1, the full variable domain reads SQTIHQWPATLVQPVGSPLSLECTVEGTSNPNLYWYRQAAGRGLQLLFYSVGIGQISSEVPQNLSASRPQDRQFILSSKKLLLSDSGFYLCAWKLRQGGSSYNEQFFGPGTRLTVL.

The chain couples TRBV5-4 to TRBJ2-3; 11 bases align to TRBD2. This CDR3 contains 17 residues. Germline loops: CDR1 SGHNT, CDR2 YYREEE (reference sequence). The J segment lost 3 bases and the V segment lost 4 bases, leaving 10 bases of the junction unmatched. This CDR3 is CASSPYSGRAWTDTQYF. The CDR3 bases are TGTGCCAGCAGCCCCTATAGCGGGAGGGCCTGGACAGATACGCAGTATTTT.

The V gene is TRBV30, the J gene TRBJ2-7; 12 nucleotides line up with TRBD2. Trimming removed 0 bases from V and 4 bases from J; junction bases left unmatched: 4. The germline gives CDR1 GTSNPN, CDR2 SVGIG (reference sequence). The CDR3 spans 15 residues. CDR3 sequence (DNA): TGTGCCTGGAGTGTAATGACTAGCGGGGGTTACGAGCAGTACTTC. Its protein product is CAWSVMTSGGYEQYF.

CDR3 residues: CASSHLAGGRTDTQYF. In DNA, the CDR3 is TGTGCCAGCAGCCACCTAGCGGGAGGGAGGACAGATACGCAGTATTTT. The V call is TRBV3-1 (or the pseudogene TRBV3-2), the J call TRBJ2-3, with TRBD2 matching 12 bases. CDR1 and CDR2 (germline): LGHDT, YNNKEL (reference sequence). The V and J ends lost 3 bases and 3 bases, in that order; junction bases with no gene match: 4. The CDR3 is made up of 16 amino acids.

The rearrangement uses TRBV28 and TRBJ2-1, with 7 positions matching TRBD2. Trimming took 5 bases from V and 9 from J; bases not matched to a gene: 4. The CDR3 covers 12 residues. CDR1 is MDHEN and CDR2 is SYDVKM in the germline V gene. The CDR3 coding sequence is TGTGCCAGCAGTCCGACTAGCTCTGAGCAGTTCTTC. This translates into CASSPTSSEQFF.

The V gene is TRBV7-2, the J gene TRBJ2-1, with 10 bases matching TRBD2. The J segment lost 8 bases and the V segment lost 5 bases, leaving 6 bases of the junction unmatched. The CDR3 has 14 residues. CDR1 is SGHTA, CDR2 FQGNSA, per germline. CDR3 bases: TGTGCCAGCAGCCCTAGCGGGAGTTATTATGAGCAGTTCTTC. Its translation is CASSPSGSYYEQFF.